This TCR beta chain is drawn from a study of CD8 T cells in ankylosing spondylitis. Findings and limits, study-wide: Disease-linked clones bore a CD8+ phenotype, appearing relatively rarely in peripheral blood. There was a TCR beta motif, made of several highly homologous variants, that appeared characteristic of ankylosing spondylitis blood.

Libraries for TCR beta were made by quantitative 5'-RACE with molecular barcodes. Using its own MiXCR run on the 5' RACE reads, TCRdb lists one record per CDR3 protein. The data show 200,000 to 250,000 distinct CDR3 sequences, with about 7.3% seen just once and 13% to 15% held by the top ten. Note on this clonotype: Antigen: not known.

The CDR3 has 17 amino acids. V lost 1 base and J lost 5; bases outside the gene matches: 10. CDR1 and CDR2 from the germline V gene are SGHVS and FNYEAQ. Sample: blood, either unsorted or a sorted T cell fraction (not recorded which). The chain recombines TRBV7-6 with TRBJ2-1; the match to TRBD1 covers 8 bases. The clonotype originates from a male donor with ankylosing spondylitis. DNA for the CDR3: TGTGCCAGCAGCTTAGAATCCAGACAGGGGAATAACAATGAGCAGTTCTTC. The encoded protein is CASSLESRQGNNNEQFF.